This T cell receptor beta chain was recovered during a study of cytomegalovirus exposure and HLA in healthy donors (dated by TCRdb to about 2017). Concerning the study at large: An earlier analysis of several hundred of the donors reported roughly 300 Gb of sequence data and roughly 120 million unique TCR beta sequences obtained from approximately 180 million T cells. Approximately 300 gigabases of sequencing data and 70 million to 95 million unique TCR sequences made up an early release that covered around 640 HLA-typed donors. Among the roughly 400 genotyped donors, approximately 76% belonged to the genetic ancestry cluster associated with self-reported Caucasian donors. The study was designed to test whether signatures of past pathogen exposure could be identified by cataloging public T cell receptors. The T cell repertoires of 666 subjects were profiled by immunosequencing and related to cytomegalovirus serostatus. Along with the roughly 670-subject first cohort, a separate validation cohort of over a hundred different subjects was used. To predict cytomegalovirus infection status, the study brought together high-throughput TCR immunosequencing, statistical association of individual TCRs with disease status, and machine learning. In a later analysis, previously published TCR beta repertoires from about 640 donors were re-analyzed and high-resolution HLA genotyping was added so that TCR occurrence patterns could be studied. The later analysis used no new phenotypic data to find candidate immune exposures, relying instead on TCR beta sequences and their occurrence across donors. To decide whether each TCR beta V gene segment behaved as functional or pseudogenic, an earlier analysis of 587 of the donors relied on high-throughput TCR beta sequencing. Donor age, sex, ethnicity and CMV serostatus were collected together with the repertoire data. Genome-wide SNP genotypes for about 65% of the 666 donors were used in a later genetic analysis, which treated that subset as a discovery cohort. Every discovery cohort repertoire had been produced on one sequencing platform. HLA typing included class I and class II loci at four-digit resolution. Typing coverage varied by locus: roughly 629-640 donors for A, B, C, DRB1 and DQB1; approximately 520 for DQA1; around 610 for DPA1; more than 450 for DPB1. Roughly five DR-DQ haplotypes were handled as single units for association and clustering because linkage in the cohort was strong. On average, around 240,000 unique TCR beta nucleotide sequences were sequenced per donor among fewer than 500 genotyped donors of the cohort, with roughly 18% of those sequences being non-productive.

The paper's findings and limits, for the study overall: In a later analysis, most CMV-associated TCR beta chains were found to appear HLA-restricted, with HLA associations seemingly driven largely by CMV exposure. A later analysis associated about 16,000 TCR beta sequences with specific HLA alleles at a false discovery rate of 0.05. In an earlier analysis of several hundred of the donors, most TCR beta V segments were observed in productive rearrangements about 90% or about 30% of the time, broadly matching IMGT annotations. In a later analysis, several top co-occurrence clusters were reported to appear linked to parvovirus B19, influenza, CMV and Epstein-Barr virus. Linkage disequilibrium might explain the correlated functional status among segregating V segments, but an unknown experimental factor could not be ruled out. A cluster of highly shared sequence variants was judged likely to represent a technical artifact of the sequencing pipeline. A further reported finding was that TCR beta sequences accurately predicted the HLA-A and HLA-B alleles for most subjects in the first cohort. A later genetic analysis reported fewer N-insertions in productive TCRs among donors in an Asian-associated ancestry cluster than the roughly 670-donor mean. This cohort had only TCR beta chains sequenced, and the lack of alpha or paired-chain data limited which features could be detected. Some IMGT-functional V segments, including TRBV6-2 and TRBV6-3, could not be told apart with the 87-base-pair reads, so those segments were excluded. Compared with equally common non-associated chains, HLA-associated TCR beta chains in a later analysis were more clonally expanded and had lower generation probabilities. While some public TCRs were present in many individuals, most TCR sequences turned up only very rarely across donors. A later analysis found that TCR association rates varied across HLA loci, with DRB1 alleles showing the most associated TCRs and HLA-C alleles the fewest. Because HLA typing was unavailable for some donors at each locus, only the typed subset was used in association tests. For the cohort, immune exposure information was limited to CMV serostatus. A later genetic analysis associated a missense DCLRE1C variant with V-gene and J-gene trimming of TCR beta chains, and an independent cohort replicated the association. In vitro tests confirmed that a few of the cytomegalovirus-associated TCR beta chains recognize cytomegalovirus antigens. Assigning TCR associations to individual alleles was difficult when HLA alleles, especially DR and DQ, strongly co-occurred. The study listed 164 TCR beta chains as associated with cytomegalovirus. The presence/absence analyses assumed that sequencing depth was roughly uniform across donors, and that assumption may not be true. Cytomegalovirus status was reported to be diagnosed by the classifier with high specificity and sensitivity in both the original and validation cohorts. It was suggested by the authors that the approach could potentially be generalized to other disease states and immunological phenotypes. Because counts were too low, about 15 rarely observed V segments, including chromosome 9 orphons, were left out of the earlier analysis of about 500 of the donors.

Details on this clone: Its antigen specificity is not known. No much larger clonotype is one base removed from it; base qualities were not supplied.

The protocol used for the library was the immunoSEQ multiplex PCR assay. A mixture of 60 forward primers for TCR Vbeta segments and 13 reverse primers for TCR Jbeta segments was used in the multiplex PCR. The CDR3 region of rearranged TCR beta genes was amplified from genomic DNA with a multiplex PCR assay. The amplified TCR beta libraries were sequenced on the Illumina HiSeq System as 87-base-pair reads. In the paper's pipeline: In a later analysis, tens of millions of unique TCR beta chains were counted across the approximately 640 repertoires, and some 10 million of these chains were shared by at least two donors. A nearest-neighbor algorithm error-corrected the raw reads and collapsed the reads into unique sequences, merging closely related sequences to remove PCR and sequencing errors. Alignment of CDR3 sequences to IMGT reference sequences was used to assign V, D and J gene segments. For a sequence to be retained, a match of at least six nucleotides to both a V gene segment and a J gene segment was required. A rearrangement counted as productive if the CDR3 had no stop codons and remained in frame with V and J, and every other rearrangement counted as non-productive. Following IMGT convention, CDR3 was defined as the stretch from the second conserved V-encoded cysteine to the conserved J-encoded phenylalanine. Sequences without an unambiguous match to a single V gene segment were excluded from the earlier analysis of a few hundred of the donors. In an earlier analysis of some 590 of the donors, V segments were called functional above 56.7% productive rearrangements and were called segregating when the between-donor standard deviation exceeded 5%. To diagnose cytomegalovirus status from the catalog of TCR beta chain sequences, a statistical classification framework was built. A later analysis assigned V and J genes by comparing TCR nucleotide sequences with IMGT/GENE-DB human TR gene sequences. In a later analysis, CDR3 sequences and most-parsimonious VDJ recombination scenarios were assigned using the TCRdist pipeline. In a later analysis, each TCR beta chain was defined by its CDR3 amino acid sequence together with its V-gene family, and reads without a unique V-gene family were excluded. As a way to deal with suspected cross-contamination and a sequencing artifact, a later analysis dropped 592 nucleotide sequences that were highly shared and had low generation probability. A later analysis calculated a clonal expansion index for each public chain from normalized within-repertoire ranks of inferred template counts. A later analysis computed generation probabilities with a VDJ recombination model fitted to out-of-frame rearrangements, and checked the results against IGoR. In a later analysis, hypergeometric tests were used to score TCR-TCR, TCR-HLA and TCR-CMV co-occurrence, with a repertoire-size bias correction applied to TCR pairs. In a later analysis, false discovery rates were estimated by permuting HLA or CMV assignments 20 times. In a later analysis, co-occurring TCRs were grouped with DBSCAN, and TCRdist sequence similarity was added when clustering was performed within HLA-allele-positive subsets. Repertoires with fewer than 30,000 or more than 120,000 public chains were left out of co-occurrence clustering, as were five repertoires with anomalous nucleotide sharing. This is the immuneACCESS table as TCRdb keeps it, with only in-frame sequences that have V and J called. A part of the clones is gone; compared with another copy, unresolved V genes explain less than half, and the rest is unexplained. V, J and clone size reflect that table, while D and trimming were determined from the DNA. The sample includes over 150,000 clones, with roughly three quarters observed a single time. Of the sample, more than 1.2% is held by the ten largest clones.

The CDR3 runs 16 residues from the cysteine to the phenylalanine. The DNA shown is the 48-base CDR3, in frame from base 1. Trimming removed 5 bases from V and 0 bases from J; the gene matches leave 4 bases unexplained. The germline V gene specifies SGHTA as CDR1 and FQGNSA as CDR2. The cohort consisted of some 730 healthy bone marrow donors. All cohort members were sampled while nominally healthy, although unrecorded immune exposures were likely present. The donor was CMV seronegative and was included in the group of several hundred seronegative cohort members. Every donor gave a peripheral blood sample, and the peripheral blood mononuclear cells from that sample were used for TCR beta sequencing. Genomic DNA extraction from the blood cell samples was performed with the Qiagen DNeasy Blood Extraction Kit.

The sequence links TRBV7-2 to TRBJ1-6, and 7 bases in between align with TRBD1. What was sequenced was PBMCs. This receptor was taken from a man in his 60s in good health and CMV-seronegative. CDR3 protein: CASSDRVSSYNSPLHF. Read as DNA, the sequence is TGTGCCAGCAGCGACAGGGTTAGCTCCTATAATTCACCCCTCCACTTT.